This TCR beta chain is drawn from a study of Graves' ophthalmopathy and Graves' hyperthyroidism. Beta-chain TCR CDR3 regions were amplified from RNA transcripts. An initial RT-PCR round employing HTBI primers preceded a second-round multiplex PCR. From the multiplex PCR reads, TCRdb called clonotypes with MiXCR, one entry per CDR3 protein. This sample carries roughly 50,000 distinct CDR3 sequences, approximately 52% of them seen once, and the ten largest clones take 4.5% to 5%. This clonotype was found many times. Germline CDR1 reads SGHTA; CDR2 reads FQGTGA. V lost 5 bases, J lost 5 bases, and 13 bases lay in between. The CDR3 is 14 amino acids.

Sample: peripheral blood. The chain recombines TRBV7-3 with TRBJ2-1; D might be TRBD1 or TRBD2, each matching 7 bases. The sequence derives from an adult woman with Graves' ophthalmopathy. CDR3: CASSPGGANNEQFF. Written as DNA, the CDR3 is TGTGCCAGCAGCCCAGGGGGGGCGAACAATGAGCAGTTCTTC. The entire variable domain, with the rest obtained from reference TRBV7-3 and TRBJ2-1, is as follows: GAGVSQTPSNKVTEKGKYVELRCDPISGHTALYWYRQSLGQGPEFLIYFQGTGAADDSGLPNDRFFAVRPEGSVSTLKIQRTERGDSAVYLCASSPGGANNEQFFGPGTRLTVL.